Listed here is a single TCR beta chain. Its antigen is still unknown. The data belong to a study of T cell responses to AZD1222 COVID-19 vaccine. V was shortened by 8 bases and J by 2 bases, with 17 bases between the two germline ends. This CDR3 comprises 15 residues. Germline V gives CDR1 KGHDR, CDR2 SFDVKD. Regarding the study as a whole: Elevations in Spike-specific TCR breadth and depth followed administration of two AZD1222 doses.

Profiling relied on immunoSEQ multiplex PCR, and the TCRdb table lists in-frame clones only, not all of them. This specimen shows about 140,000 clones; the ten leading clones hold 2% to 2.5%. Sequencing was done on a sample of peripheral blood. The genes are TRBV24-1 and TRBJ1-2; D might be TRBD1 (6 bases). The origin of this receptor is an adult in good health. CDR3 residues: CATTPGGAPNYGYTF. In DNA form, the CDR3 reads TGTGCCACCACTCCCGGGGGGGCTCCCAACTATGGCTACACCTTC.